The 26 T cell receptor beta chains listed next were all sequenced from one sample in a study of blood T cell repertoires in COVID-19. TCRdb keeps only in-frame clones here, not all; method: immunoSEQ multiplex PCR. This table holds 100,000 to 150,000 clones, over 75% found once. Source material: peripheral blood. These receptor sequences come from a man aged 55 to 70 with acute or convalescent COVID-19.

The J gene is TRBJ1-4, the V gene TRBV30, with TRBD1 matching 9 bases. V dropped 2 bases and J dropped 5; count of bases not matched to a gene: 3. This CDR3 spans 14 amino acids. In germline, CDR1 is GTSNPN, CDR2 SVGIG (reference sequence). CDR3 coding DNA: TGTGCCTGGAGTATGACAGGGGGAAATGAAAAACTGTTTTTT. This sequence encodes CAWSMTGGNEKLFF.

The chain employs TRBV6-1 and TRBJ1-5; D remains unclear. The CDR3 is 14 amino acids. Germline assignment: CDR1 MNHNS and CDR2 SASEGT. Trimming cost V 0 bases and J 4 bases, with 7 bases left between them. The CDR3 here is CASSEAPVNQPQHF. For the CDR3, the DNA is TGTGCCAGCAGTGAAGCGCCAGTAAATCAGCCCCAGCATTTT.

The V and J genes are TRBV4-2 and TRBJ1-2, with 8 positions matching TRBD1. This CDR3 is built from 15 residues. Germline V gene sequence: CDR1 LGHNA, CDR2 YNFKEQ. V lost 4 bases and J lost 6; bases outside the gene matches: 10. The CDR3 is CASSPRTGKGDGYTF. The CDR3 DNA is TGTGCCAGCAGCCCCCGGACAGGGAAAGGCGATGGCTACACCTTC.

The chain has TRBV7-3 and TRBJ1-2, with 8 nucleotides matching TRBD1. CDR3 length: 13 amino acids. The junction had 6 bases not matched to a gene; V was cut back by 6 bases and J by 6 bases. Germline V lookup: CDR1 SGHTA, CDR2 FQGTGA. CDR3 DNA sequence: TGTGCCAGCAGTCTAGGACAGGGCAATGGCTACACCTTC. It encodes CASSLGQGNGYTF.

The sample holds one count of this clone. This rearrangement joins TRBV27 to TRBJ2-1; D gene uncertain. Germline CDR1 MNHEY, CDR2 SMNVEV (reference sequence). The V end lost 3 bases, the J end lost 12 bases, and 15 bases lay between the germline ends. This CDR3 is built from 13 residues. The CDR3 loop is CASSLDETWAQFF. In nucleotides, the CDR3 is TGTGCCAGCAGTTTGGATGAGACGTGGGCGCAGTTCTTC.

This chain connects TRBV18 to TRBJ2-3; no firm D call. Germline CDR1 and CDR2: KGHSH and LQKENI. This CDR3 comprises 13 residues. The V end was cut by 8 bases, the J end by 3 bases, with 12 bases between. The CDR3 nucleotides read TGTGCCAGCACCCTAACGCCGACAGATACGCAGTATTTT. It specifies CASTLTPTDTQYF.

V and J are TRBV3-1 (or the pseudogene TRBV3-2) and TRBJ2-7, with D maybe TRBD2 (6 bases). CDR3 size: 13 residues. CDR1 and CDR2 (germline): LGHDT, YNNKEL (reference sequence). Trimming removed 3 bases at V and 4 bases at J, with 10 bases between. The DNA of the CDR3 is TGTGCCAGCAGCCAGGGACTTCGATACGAGCAGTACTTC. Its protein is CASSQGLRYEQYF.

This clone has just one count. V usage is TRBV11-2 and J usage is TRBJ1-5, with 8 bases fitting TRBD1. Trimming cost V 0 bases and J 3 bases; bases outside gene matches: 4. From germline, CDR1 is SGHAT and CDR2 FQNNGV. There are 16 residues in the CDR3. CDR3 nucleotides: TGTGCCAGCAGCTTAGATGGACAGGGATACAATCAGCCCCAGCATTTT. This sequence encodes CASSLDGQGYNQPQHF.

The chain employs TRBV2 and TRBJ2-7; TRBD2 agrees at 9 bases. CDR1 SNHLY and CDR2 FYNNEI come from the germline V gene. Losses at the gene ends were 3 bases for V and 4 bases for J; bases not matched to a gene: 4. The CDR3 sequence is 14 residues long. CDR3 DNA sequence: TGTGCCAGCAGTGATGCGGGAGGGCGGTACGAGCAGTACTTC. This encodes CASSDAGGRYEQYF.

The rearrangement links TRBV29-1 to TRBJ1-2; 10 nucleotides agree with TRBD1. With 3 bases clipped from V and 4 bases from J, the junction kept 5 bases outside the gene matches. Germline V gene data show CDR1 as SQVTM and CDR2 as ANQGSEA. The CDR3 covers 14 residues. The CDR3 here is CSVDPTGGGYGYTF. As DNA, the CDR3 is TGCAGCGTTGACCCGACAGGGGGCGGCTATGGCTACACCTTC.

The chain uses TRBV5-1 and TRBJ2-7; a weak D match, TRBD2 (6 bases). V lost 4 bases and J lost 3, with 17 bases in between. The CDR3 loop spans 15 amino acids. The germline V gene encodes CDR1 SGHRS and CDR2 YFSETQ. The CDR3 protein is CASSPLGGSYYEQYF. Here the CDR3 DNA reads TGCGCCAGCAGCCCCCTTGGGGGGTCGTACTACGAGCAGTACTTC.

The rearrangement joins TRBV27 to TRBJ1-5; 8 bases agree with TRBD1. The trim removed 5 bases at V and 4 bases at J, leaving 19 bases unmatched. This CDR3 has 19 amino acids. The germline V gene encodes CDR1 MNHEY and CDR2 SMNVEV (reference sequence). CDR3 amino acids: CASSPRTGSGGSQNQPQHF. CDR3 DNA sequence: TGTGCCAGCAGTCCCCGGACAGGGTCGGGCGGGAGTCAAAATCAGCCCCAGCATTTT.

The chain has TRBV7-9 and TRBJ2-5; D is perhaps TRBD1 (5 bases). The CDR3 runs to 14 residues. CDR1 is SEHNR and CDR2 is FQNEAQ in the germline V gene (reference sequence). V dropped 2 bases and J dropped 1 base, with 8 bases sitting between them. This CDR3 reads CASSLQGPQETQYF. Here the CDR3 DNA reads TGTGCCAGCAGCTTACAGGGCCCCCAAGAGACCCAGTACTTC.

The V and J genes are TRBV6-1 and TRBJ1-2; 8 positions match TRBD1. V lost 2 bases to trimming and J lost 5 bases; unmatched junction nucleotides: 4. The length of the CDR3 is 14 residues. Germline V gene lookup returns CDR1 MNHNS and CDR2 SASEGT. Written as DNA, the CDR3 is TGTGCCAGCAGTGAACAGGGGGCGGGTTATGGCTACACCTTC. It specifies CASSEQGAGYGYTF.

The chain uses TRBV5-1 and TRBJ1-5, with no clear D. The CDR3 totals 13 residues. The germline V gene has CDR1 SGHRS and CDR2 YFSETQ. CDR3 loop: CASPEARNQPQHF. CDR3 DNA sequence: TGCGCGAGCCCCGAGGCTCGCAATCAGCCCCAGCATTTT.

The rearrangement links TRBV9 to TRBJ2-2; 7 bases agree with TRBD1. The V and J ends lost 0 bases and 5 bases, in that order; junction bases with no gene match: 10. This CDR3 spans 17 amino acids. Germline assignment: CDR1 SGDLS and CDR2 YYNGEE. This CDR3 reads CASSVAGTADRTGELFF. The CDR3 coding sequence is TGTGCCAGCAGCGTAGCCGGGACAGCCGACCGGACCGGGGAGCTGTTTTTT.

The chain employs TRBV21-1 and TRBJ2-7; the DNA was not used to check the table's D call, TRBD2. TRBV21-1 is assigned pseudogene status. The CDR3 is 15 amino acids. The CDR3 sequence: CASSKVAVFPYEQYF. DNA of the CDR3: TGTGCCAGCAGCAAAGTAGCAGTATTCCCCTACGAGCAGTACTTC.

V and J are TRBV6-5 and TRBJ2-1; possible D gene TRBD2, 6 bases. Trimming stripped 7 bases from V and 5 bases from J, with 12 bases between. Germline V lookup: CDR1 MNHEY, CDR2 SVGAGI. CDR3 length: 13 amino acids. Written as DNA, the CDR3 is TGTGCCAGCACTCGGCTAGCGAACAATGAGCAGTTCTTC. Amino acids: CASTRLANNEQFF.

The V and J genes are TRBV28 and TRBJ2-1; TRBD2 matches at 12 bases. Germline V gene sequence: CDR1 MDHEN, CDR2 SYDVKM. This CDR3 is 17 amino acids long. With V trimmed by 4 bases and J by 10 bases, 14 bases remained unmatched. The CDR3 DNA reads TGTGCCAGCAGTTCCCTCAGGACTAGCGGGATCGGACACGAGCAGTTCTTC. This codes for CASSSLRTSGIGHEQFF. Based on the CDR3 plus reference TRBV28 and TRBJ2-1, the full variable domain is DVKVTQSSRYLVKRTGEKVFLECVQDMDHENMFWYRQDPGLGLRLIYFSYDVKMKEKGDIPEGYSVSREKKERFSLILESASTNQTSMYLCASSSLRTSGIGHEQFFGPGTRLTVL.

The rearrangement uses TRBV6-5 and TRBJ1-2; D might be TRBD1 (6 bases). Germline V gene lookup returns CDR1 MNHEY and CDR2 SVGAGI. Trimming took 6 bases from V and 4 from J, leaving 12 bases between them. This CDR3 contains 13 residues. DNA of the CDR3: TGTGCCAGCAGCCAGGACAGATTCTATGGCTACACCTTC. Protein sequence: CASSQDRFYGYTF.

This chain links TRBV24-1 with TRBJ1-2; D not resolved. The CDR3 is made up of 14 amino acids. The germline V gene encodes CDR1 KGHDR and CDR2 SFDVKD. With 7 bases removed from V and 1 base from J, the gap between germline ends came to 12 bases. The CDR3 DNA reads TGTGCCACCAGGAGTTCTGGAGGTAACTATGGCTACACCTTC. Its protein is CATRSSGGNYGYTF.

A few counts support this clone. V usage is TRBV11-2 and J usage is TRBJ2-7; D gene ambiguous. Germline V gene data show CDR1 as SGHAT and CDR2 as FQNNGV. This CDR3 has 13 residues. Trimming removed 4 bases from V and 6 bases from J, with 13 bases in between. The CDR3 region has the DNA TGTGCCAGCAGCTCTTCGAACGGTGGCGAGCAGTACTTC. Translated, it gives CASSSSNGGEQYF.

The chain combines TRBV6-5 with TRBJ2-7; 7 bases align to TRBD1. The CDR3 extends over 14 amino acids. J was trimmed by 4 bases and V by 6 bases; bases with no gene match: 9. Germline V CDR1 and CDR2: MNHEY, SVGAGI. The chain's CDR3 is CASSSGGVAYEQYF. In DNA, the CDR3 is TGTGCCAGCAGCTCAGGGGGTGTCGCGTACGAGCAGTACTTC.

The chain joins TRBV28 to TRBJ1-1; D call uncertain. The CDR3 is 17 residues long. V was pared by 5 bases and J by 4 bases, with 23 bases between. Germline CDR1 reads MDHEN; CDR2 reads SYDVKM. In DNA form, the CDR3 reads TGTGCCAGCAGTCTAGAGACCATGCGGGTGCGCAGCACTGAAGCTTTCTTT. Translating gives CASSLETMRVRSTEAFF.

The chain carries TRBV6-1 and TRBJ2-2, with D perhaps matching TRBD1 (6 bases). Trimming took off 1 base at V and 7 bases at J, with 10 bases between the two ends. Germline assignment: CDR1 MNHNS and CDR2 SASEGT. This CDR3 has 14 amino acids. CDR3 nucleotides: TGTGCCAGCAGTGAAGTCTGGACAGACGGGGAGCTGTTTTTT. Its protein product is CASSEVWTDGELFF.

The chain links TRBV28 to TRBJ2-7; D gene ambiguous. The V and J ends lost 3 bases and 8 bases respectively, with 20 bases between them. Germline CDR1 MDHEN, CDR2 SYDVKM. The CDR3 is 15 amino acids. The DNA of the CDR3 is TGTGCCAGCAGTTTTGTGGCAGGCACCTTTGTCCAGCAGTACTTC. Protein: CASSFVAGTFVQQYF. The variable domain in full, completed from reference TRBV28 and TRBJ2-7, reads DVKVTQSSRYLVKRTGEKVFLECVQDMDHENMFWYRQDPGLGLRLIYFSYDVKMKEKGDIPEGYSVSREKKERFSLILESASTNQTSMYLCASSFVAGTFVQQYFGPGTRLTVT.